Here is one T cell receptor beta chain with its context. After removal of 4 bases from V and 6 bases from J, the junction contained 6 bases not matched to a gene. This CDR3 region has 15 residues. In germline, CDR1 is SGHRS, CDR2 YFSETQ. The data belong to a study of technical replicates of blood from a handful of donors. Method: immunoSEQ multiplex PCR; TCRdb's copy keeps in-frame clones and lacks some. The table shows more than 75,000 clones, with roughly 94% occurring only once. Source material: T cells isolated from PBMCs. The sequence came from a human donor in good health. The chain joins TRBV5-1 to TRBJ2-1, with 11 bases that match TRBD2. The DNA for the CDR3 is TGCGCCAGCAGCCCCCAACTAGCGGGAGTCAATGAGCAGTTCTTC. Translated: CASSPQLAGVNEQFF.